The present T cell receptor (beta chain) was sequenced within a study of cytomegalovirus exposure and HLA in healthy donors (dated by TCRdb to about 2017). Notes on the research overall: According to an earlier analysis of 450 to 650 of the donors, some 180 million T cells yielded 100 million or so unique TCR beta sequences and around 280 Gb of sequence data. The number of donors typed differed by locus, with about 629-640 for A, B, C, DRB1 and DQB1, roughly 520 for DQA1, approximately 570 for DPA1, and around 450 for DPB1. Approximately 300 gigabases of sequencing data and approximately 91 million unique TCR sequences made up an early release that covered approximately 700 HLA-typed donors. In a later analysis, previously published TCR beta repertoires from more than 500 donors were re-analyzed and high-resolution HLA genotyping was added so that TCR occurrence patterns could be studied. All discovery cohort repertoires had been generated using a single sequencing platform. The T cell repertoires of roughly 660 subjects were profiled by immunosequencing and related to cytomegalovirus serostatus. The study aimed to test whether cataloging public T cell receptors could reveal signatures of past pathogen exposure. A later genetic analysis took genome-wide SNP genotypes for about 55% of the roughly 670 donors and used that subset as a discovery cohort. Donor age, sex, ethnicity and CMV serostatus were compiled alongside the repertoire data. Rather than drawing on any new phenotypic data, the later analysis identified candidate immune exposures from TCR beta sequences and the way those sequences occurred across donors. A separate validation cohort of approximately 130 different subjects was used in addition to the 666-subject first cohort. To predict cytomegalovirus infection status, the study combined high-throughput TCR immunosequencing, statistical association of individual TCRs with disease status, and machine learning. An earlier analysis of 500 to 650 of the donors applied high-throughput TCR beta sequencing to assess whether each TCR beta V gene segment acted as functional or pseudogenic. Both class I and class II loci were covered by HLA typing, at four-digit resolution. Of the roughly 400 genotyped donors, 80% to 90% were placed in the genetic ancestry cluster associated with self-reported Caucasian donors. Among 398 genotyped donors of the cohort, an average of around 220,000 unique TCR beta nucleotide sequences was sequenced per donor, of which about 18% were non-productive. Four or five DR-DQ haplotypes were handled as single units for association and clustering because linkage in the cohort was strong.

Results and caveats for the whole study, not just this receptor: Compared with the roughly 700-donor mean, donors in an Asian-associated ancestry cluster had fewer N-insertions in productive TCRs, according to a later genetic analysis. A few of the identified cytomegalovirus-associated TCR beta chains were confirmed in vitro to be specific for cytomegalovirus antigens. The study listed 150 to 200 TCR beta chains as associated with cytomegalovirus. Most CMV-associated TCR beta chains appeared to be HLA-restricted in a later analysis, and the HLA associations seemed to be driven largely by CMV exposure. An association between a missense DCLRE1C variant and V-gene and J-gene trimming of TCR beta chains was found in a later genetic analysis and replicated in an independent cohort. In a later analysis, HLA-associated TCR beta chains showed more clonal expansion and lower generation probabilities than non-associated chains that were equally common. Linkage disequilibrium might explain the correlated functional status among segregating V segments, but an unknown experimental factor could not be ruled out. Some IMGT-functional V segments, including TRBV6-2 and TRBV6-3, could not be told apart with the 87-base-pair reads, so those segments were excluded. This cohort had only TCR beta chains sequenced, and the lack of alpha or paired-chain data limited which features could be detected. A cluster of highly shared sequence variants was judged likely to represent a technical artifact of the sequencing pipeline. Cytomegalovirus status was reported to be diagnosed by the classifier with high specificity and sensitivity in both the original and validation cohorts. Specific HLA alleles were associated with some 15,000 TCR beta sequences at a false discovery rate of 0.05 in a later analysis. HLA typing was unavailable for some donors at each locus, so association tests used only the typed subset. Several of the top co-occurrence clusters appeared to be linked to parvovirus B19, influenza, CMV and Epstein-Barr virus, according to a later analysis. In an earlier analysis of approximately 600 of the donors, most TCR beta V segments were observed in productive rearrangements about 87% or about 30% of the time, broadly matching IMGT annotations. Presence/absence analyses assumed roughly uniform sequencing depth across donors, an assumption that may not hold. Seventeen rarely observed V segments, including chromosome 9 orphons, were excluded from the earlier analysis of 550 to 700 of the donors because counts were too low. While some public TCRs were present in many individuals, most TCR sequences turned up only very rarely across donors. The authors suggested that the approach could potentially be extended to other disease states and immunological phenotypes. In a later analysis, the rate of TCR association differed among HLA loci, with DRB1 alleles having the most associated TCRs and HLA-C alleles having the fewest. A further reported finding was that TCR beta sequences accurately predicted the HLA-A and HLA-B alleles for most subjects in the first cohort. CMV serostatus was the only immune exposure information available for the cohort. Strong co-occurrence of HLA alleles, especially DR and DQ, made assigning TCR associations to individual alleles difficult.

Library method: the immunoSEQ multiplex PCR assay. The multiplex PCR relied on a mix of 60 forward primers for TCR Vbeta segments and 13 reverse primers for TCR Jbeta segments. A multiplex PCR assay on genomic DNA amplified the CDR3 region of rearranged TCR beta genes. On the Illumina HiSeq System, the amplified TCR beta libraries were sequenced as 87-base-pair reads. Per the original workflow: In a later analysis, some 80 million unique TCR beta chains were counted across the approximately 640 repertoires, and around 11 million of these chains were shared by at least two donors. Raw reads were error-corrected and collapsed into unique sequences by a nearest-neighbor algorithm in which closely related sequences were merged to remove PCR and sequencing errors. V, D and J gene segments were assigned by aligning CDR3 sequences to IMGT reference sequences. Each retained sequence needed at least a six-nucleotide match to both a V gene segment and a J gene segment. Rearrangements were classified as productive when the CDR3 lacked stop codons and remained in frame with V and J, and all other rearrangements were classified as non-productive. CDR3 was defined according to IMGT convention as the region running from the second conserved V-encoded cysteine to the conserved J-encoded phenylalanine. In an earlier analysis of approximately 500 of the donors, sequences lacking an unambiguous match to a single V gene segment were excluded. An earlier analysis of approximately 590 of the donors classified V segments as functional when productive rearrangements were above 56.7% and as segregating when the standard deviation between donors was above 5%. A statistical classification framework was built for diagnosing cytomegalovirus status from the catalog of TCR beta chain sequences. V and J gene assignment, in a later analysis, came from comparing TCR nucleotide sequences with IMGT/GENE-DB human TR gene sequences. Using the TCRdist pipeline, a later analysis assigned CDR3 sequences along with most-parsimonious VDJ recombination scenarios. In a later analysis, each TCR beta chain was defined by its CDR3 amino acid sequence together with its V-gene family, and reads without a unique V-gene family were excluded. In a later analysis, 500 to 700 highly shared, low-generation-probability nucleotide sequences were removed to address suspected cross-contamination and a sequencing artifact. In a later analysis, a clonal expansion index was calculated for each public chain from normalized within-repertoire ranks of inferred template counts. In a later analysis, generation probabilities were computed with a VDJ recombination model fitted to out-of-frame rearrangements, and the resulting probabilities were checked against IGoR. In a later analysis, hypergeometric tests were used to score TCR-TCR, TCR-HLA and TCR-CMV co-occurrence, with a repertoire-size bias correction applied to TCR pairs. To estimate false discovery rates, a later analysis permuted the HLA or CMV assignments 20 times. A later analysis grouped co-occurring TCRs with DBSCAN, adding TCRdist sequence similarity when clustering within HLA-allele-positive subsets. Repertoires with fewer than 30,000 or more than 120,000 public chains, plus five repertoires with anomalous nucleotide sharing, were excluded from co-occurrence clustering. This is the immuneACCESS table as TCRdb keeps it, with only in-frame sequences that have V and J called. A part of the clones is gone; compared with another copy, unresolved V genes explain less than half, and the rest is unexplained. Clone size and V and J calls were adopted from that table, with D and trimming inferred from the DNA. The sample profile shows about 160,000 clones; 75% to 85% of them were found once. The ten largest clonotypes hold nearly 6.5% of the sample.

The cohort comprised some 700 healthy bone marrow donors. At the time of sampling, every cohort member was nominally healthy, though immune exposures that went unrecorded were likely present. The donor was CMV seropositive and was included in the group of 270 or so seropositive cohort members. A peripheral blood sample was provided by each donor, and peripheral blood mononuclear cells were used for TCR beta sequencing. The Qiagen DNeasy Blood Extraction Kit was used to extract genomic DNA from the blood cell samples. Comments on this clone: The clone's antigen remains unknown. Within one base of it there is no much larger clone, and no base qualities were kept.

V sheds 5 bases and J sheds 5 bases, leaving 6 bases between their ends. The germline V gene supplies CDR1 MNHEY and CDR2 SVGAGI. The CDR3 numbers 12 residues from cysteine through phenylalanine. CDR3 DNA only is kept here, 36 bases in frame from base 1. Sample: PBMCs. This receptor was taken from a man between 45 and 60 years old in good health and CMV-seropositive. The chain is assembled from TRBV6-5 and TRBJ2-2; perhaps TRBD1 is the D gene, with 5 bases matching. The base sequence is TGTGCCAGCAGTCGGACAACCGGGGAGCTGTTTTTT. Translation gives CASSRTTGELFF.